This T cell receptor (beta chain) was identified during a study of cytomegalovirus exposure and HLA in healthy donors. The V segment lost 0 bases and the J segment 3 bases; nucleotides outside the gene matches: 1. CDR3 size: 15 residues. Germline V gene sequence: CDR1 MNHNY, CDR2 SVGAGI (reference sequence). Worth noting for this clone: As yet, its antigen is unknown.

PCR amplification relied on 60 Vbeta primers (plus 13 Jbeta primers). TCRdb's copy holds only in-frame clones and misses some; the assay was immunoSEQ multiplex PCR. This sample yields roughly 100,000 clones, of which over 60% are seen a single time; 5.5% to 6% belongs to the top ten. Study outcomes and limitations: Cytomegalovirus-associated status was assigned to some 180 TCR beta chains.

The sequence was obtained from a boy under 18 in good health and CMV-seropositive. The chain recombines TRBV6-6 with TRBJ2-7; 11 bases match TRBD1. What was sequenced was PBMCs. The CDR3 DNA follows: TGTGCCAGCAGTTACTCCGGGACAGGGGGCTACGAGCAGTACTTC. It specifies CASSYSGTGGYEQYF.